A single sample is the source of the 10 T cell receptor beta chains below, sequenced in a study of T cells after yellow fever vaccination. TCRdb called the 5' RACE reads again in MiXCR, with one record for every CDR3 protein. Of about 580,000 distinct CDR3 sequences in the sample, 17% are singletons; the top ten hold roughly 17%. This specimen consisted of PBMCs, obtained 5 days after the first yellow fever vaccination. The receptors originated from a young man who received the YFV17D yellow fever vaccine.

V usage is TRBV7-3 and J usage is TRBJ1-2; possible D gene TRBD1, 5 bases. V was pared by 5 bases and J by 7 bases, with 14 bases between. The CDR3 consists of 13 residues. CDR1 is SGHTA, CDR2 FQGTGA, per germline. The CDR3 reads CASSPGGGGGYTF. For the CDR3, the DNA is TGTGCCAGCAGCCCCGGGGGTGGAGGTGGCTACACCTTC.

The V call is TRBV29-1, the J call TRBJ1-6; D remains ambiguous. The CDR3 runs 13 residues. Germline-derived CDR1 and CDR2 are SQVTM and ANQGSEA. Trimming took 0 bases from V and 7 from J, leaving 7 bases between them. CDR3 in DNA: TGCAGCGTTGAAGAGGGCGGGAATTCACCCCTCCACTTT. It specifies CSVEEGGNSPLHF. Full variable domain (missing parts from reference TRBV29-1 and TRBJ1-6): SAVISQKPSRDICQRGTSLTIQCQVDSQVTMMFWYRQQPGQSLTLIATANQGSEATYESGFVIDKFPISRPNLTFSTLTVSNMSPEDSSIYLCSVEEGGNSPLHFGNGTRLTVT.

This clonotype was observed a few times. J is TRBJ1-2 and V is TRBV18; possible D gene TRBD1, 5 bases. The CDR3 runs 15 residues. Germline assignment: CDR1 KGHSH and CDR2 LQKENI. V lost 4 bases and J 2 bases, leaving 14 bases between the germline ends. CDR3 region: CASSRSLPGNYGYTF. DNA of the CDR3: TGTGCCAGCTCACGTTCGCTACCAGGGAACTATGGCTACACCTTC.

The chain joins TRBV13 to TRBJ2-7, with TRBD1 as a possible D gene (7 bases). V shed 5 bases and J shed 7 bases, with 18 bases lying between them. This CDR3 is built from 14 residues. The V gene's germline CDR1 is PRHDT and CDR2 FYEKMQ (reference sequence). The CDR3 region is CASSTVEGAGEQYF. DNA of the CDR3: TGTGCCAGCAGCACTGTGGAGGGGGCAGGGGAGCAGTACTTC.

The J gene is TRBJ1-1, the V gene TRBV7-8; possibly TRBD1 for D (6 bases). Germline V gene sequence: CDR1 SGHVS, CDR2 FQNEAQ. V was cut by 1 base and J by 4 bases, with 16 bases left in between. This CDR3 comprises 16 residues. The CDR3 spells CASSLVGMRGATEAFF. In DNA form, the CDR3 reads TGTGCCAGCAGCTTAGTGGGCATGAGGGGGGCCACTGAAGCTTTCTTT.

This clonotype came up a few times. The CDR3 loop reads CASSPGRTEPNEQFF. DNA for the CDR3: TGTGCCAGCAGCCCCGGACGGACGGAACCGAATGAGCAGTTCTTC. The chain has TRBV4-2 and TRBJ2-1; D is uncertain. The V gene lost 4 bases and the J gene lost 7 bases, with 17 bases spanning the gap. This CDR3 has 15 residues. Germline V CDR1 and CDR2: LGHNA, YNFKEQ.

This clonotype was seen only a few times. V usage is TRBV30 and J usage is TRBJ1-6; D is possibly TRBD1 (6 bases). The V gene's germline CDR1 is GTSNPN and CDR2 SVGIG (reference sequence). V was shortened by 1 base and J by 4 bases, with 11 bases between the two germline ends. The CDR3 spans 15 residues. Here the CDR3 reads CAWSGGTRYNSPLHF. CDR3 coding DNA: TGTGCCTGGAGTGGGGGGACACGGTATAATTCACCCCTCCACTTT.

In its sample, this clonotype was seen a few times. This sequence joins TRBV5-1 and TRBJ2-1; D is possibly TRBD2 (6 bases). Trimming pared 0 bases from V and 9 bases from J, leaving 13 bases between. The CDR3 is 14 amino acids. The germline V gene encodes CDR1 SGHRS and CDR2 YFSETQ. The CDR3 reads CASSLEASEAEQFF. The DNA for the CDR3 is TGCGCCAGCAGCTTGGAAGCTAGCGAGGCTGAGCAGTTCTTC.

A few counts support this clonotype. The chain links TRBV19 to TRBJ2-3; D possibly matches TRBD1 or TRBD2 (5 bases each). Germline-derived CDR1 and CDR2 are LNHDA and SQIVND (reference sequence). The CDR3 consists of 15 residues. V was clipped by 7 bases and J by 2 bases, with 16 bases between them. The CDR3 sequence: CASTAEGIYTDTQYF. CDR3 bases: TGTGCCAGTACTGCCGAGGGGATTTACACAGATACGCAGTATTTT.

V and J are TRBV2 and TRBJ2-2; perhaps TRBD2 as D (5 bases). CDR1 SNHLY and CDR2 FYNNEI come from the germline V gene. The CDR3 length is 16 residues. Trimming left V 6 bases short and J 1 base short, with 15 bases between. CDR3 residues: CASSPRRLQNTGELFF. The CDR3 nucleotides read TGTGCCAGCAGCCCAAGGAGACTACAGAACACCGGGGAGCTGTTTTTT.